The 28 T cell receptor beta chains below were found in one sample sequenced in a study of molecular identifiers for immune sequencing clone quantification (dated by TCRdb to 2017 to 2018). Libraries were constructed by PCR. Sequencing instrument: NextSeq 500. Clones were called with MiXCR by TCRdb after fastp trimmed the public reads at Q25, and only in-frame beta chains were retained. Rows are combined by CDR3 protein, so each entry shows the most common genes and DNA. For this sample there are about 330,000 distinct CDR3 sequences; about 23% appear just once. Around 0.74% of the sample goes to the ten largest clones. The sequencing input was naive CD8+ T cells from blood, with Jurkat cell RNA spiked in. The sample's cell subset or site label, decoded: FACS-sorted CD8+CD4-CCR7+CD45RA+ naive T cells. Source of these receptors: a human donor in good health. Some libraries in this study had Jurkat cell RNA spiked in.

The rearrangement joins TRBV7-2 to TRBJ2-3; D unresolved. Trimming took off 0 bases at V and 5 bases at J, with 15 bases between the two ends. Germline V CDR1 and CDR2: SGHTA, FQGNSA. The CDR3 runs to 16 residues. CDR3 coding DNA: TGTGCCAGCAGCTTAGCAAACCCGATCACCATAGATACGCAGTATTTT. It specifies CASSLANPITIDTQYF. The entire variable domain, with the rest obtained from reference TRBV7-2 and TRBJ2-3, is as follows: GAGVSQSPSNKVTEKGKDVELRCDPISGHTALYWYRQSLGQGLEFLIYFQGNSAPDKSGLPSDRFSAERTGGSVSTLTIQRTQQEDSAVYLCASSLANPITIDTQYFGPGTRLTVL.

In regard to this clonotype: Since a much larger clone is just one base distant, this may be a read error. The V call is TRBV4-1, the J call TRBJ2-1; 12 nucleotides match TRBD2. Per germline, CDR1 MGHRA and CDR2 YSYEKL. The CDR3 has 15 residues. CDR3 nucleotides: TGCGCCCGCAGTGAGACTAGCGGGGGTTACAATGAGCAGTTCTTC. Its protein product is CARSETSGGYNEQFF.

The genes are TRBV6-2 or TRBV6-3 and TRBJ1-1; the D gene is possibly TRBD1 (6 bases). CDR1 and CDR2 from the germline V gene are MNHEY and SVGEGT. With 7 bases removed from V and 4 bases from J, the gap between germline ends came to 16 bases. The CDR3 totals 14 residues. The CDR3: CASTPRGAGTEAFF. The CDR3 bases are TGTGCCAGCACCCCCCGGGGGGCGGGCACTGAAGCTTTCTTT.

In regard to this clonotype: This may be a read error, as it is one base from a much larger clone. This chain uses TRBV5-1 with TRBJ2-7; D unresolved. The germline V gene encodes CDR1 SGHRS and CDR2 YFSETQ. This CDR3 has 12 amino acids. CDR3 in DNA: TGCGCCGGCAGCTTTGGCAGCCACGAGCAGTACTTC. Encoded protein: CAGSFGSHEQYF. Supplemented by reference TRBV5-1 and TRBJ2-7, the full variable domain reads KAGVTQTPRYLIKTRGQQVTLSCSPISGHRSVSWYQQTPGQGLQFLFEYFSETQRNKGNFPGRFSGRQFSNSRSEMNVSTLELGDSALYLCAGSFGSHEQYFGPGTRLTVT.

V is TRBV5-3 and J is TRBJ1-1; possible D gene TRBD1, 5 bases. Being an ORF, TRBV5-3 has a function that is uncertain. V was cut by 8 bases and J by 5 bases, with 22 bases left in between. The CDR3 extends over 15 amino acids. CDR3 nucleotides: TGTGCCAGCAGCCAAAACAGGTGGGAGAGGACTGAAGCTTTCTTT. This translates into CASSQNRWERTEAFF.

This clonotype was counted a few times. The chain carries TRBV30 and TRBJ1-1; D unclear. V was cut by 4 bases and J by 0 bases, with 9 bases left in between. Germline V CDR1 and CDR2: GTSNPN, SVGIG (reference sequence). The CDR3 has 13 amino acids. The CDR3 nucleotides are TGTGCCTGGACAGTGAGTTTGAACACTGAAGCTTTCTTT. This translates into CAWTVSLNTEAFF.

This clonotype has more than one count but fewer than ten. The chain recombines TRBV28 with TRBJ1-4; D gene ambiguous. The V end lost 1 base, the J end lost 14 bases, and 14 bases lay between the germline ends. The germline V gene encodes CDR1 MDHEN and CDR2 SYDVKM. This CDR3 is built from 13 residues. CDR3 DNA sequence: TGTGCCAGCAGTTTATCCCCCTCGGTTCGCCTGTTTTTT. This encodes CASSLSPSVRLFF.

This clonotype was observed a few times. CDR3 sequence: CASTGGGLETQYF. CDR3 coding DNA: TGTGCCAGCACGGGGGGGGGGCTCGAGACCCAGTACTTC. This chain joins TRBV12-3 or TRBV12-4 and TRBJ2-5; TRBD2 matches at 8 bases. Trimming removed 7 bases from V and 5 bases from J; junction bases left unmatched: 6. This CDR3 comprises 13 residues.

The chain has TRBV6-2 or TRBV6-3 and TRBJ1-1; D gene unclear. Deletions cut 8 bases from V and 1 base from J, with 14 bases between. Germline V lookup: CDR1 MNHEY, CDR2 SVGEGT. The CDR3 is 14 amino acids. The CDR3 loop is CASVEGAPNTEAFF. The CDR3 DNA reads as TGTGCCAGCGTCGAAGGAGCCCCGAACACTGAAGCTTTCTTT.

This clonotype has a count of ten or more. This chain joins TRBV29-1 and TRBJ2-7; TRBD2 matches at 8 bases. The CDR3 is 12 residues long. V lost 5 bases, J lost 4 bases, and 4 bases stayed unmatched. Per the germline V gene, CDR1 is SQVTM and CDR2 is ANQGSEA. CDR3 nucleotide sequence: TGCAGCGTTCGGACTAGCAGATACGAGCAGTACTTC. Residues: CSVRTSRYEQYF.

This clonotype appeared a few times. V gene TRBV27 combines with J gene TRBJ1-1; D uncertain. V gave up 6 bases and J gave up 0 bases, with 5 bases separating them. CDR1 MNHEY and CDR2 SMNVEV come from the germline V gene (reference sequence). The CDR3 consists of 12 residues. The CDR3 is CASRNMNTEAFF. DNA for the CDR3: TGTGCCAGCAGAAACATGAACACTGAAGCTTTCTTT.

This clonotype came up many times. The chain combines TRBV6-2 or TRBV6-3 with TRBJ1-5; TRBD1 matches at 7 bases. Germline CDR1 MNHEY, CDR2 SVGEGT. The CDR3 is made up of 15 amino acids. The V gene end was trimmed by 6 bases and the J gene end by 0 bases; junction bases not matched to a gene: 5. The CDR3 nucleotides are TGTGCCAGCAGCTCCGGGACAGCTAGCAATCAGCCCCAGCATTTT. This encodes CASSSGTASNQPQHF.

The V and J genes are TRBV19 and TRBJ2-1, with TRBD2 matching 9 bases. V gave up 3 bases and J gave up 4 bases; unmatched junction bases: 13. Germline V gives CDR1 LNHDA, CDR2 SQIVND (reference sequence). This CDR3 is built from 18 residues. This CDR3 is CASSILAGELLPYNEQFF. The CDR3 DNA reads TGTGCCAGTAGTATTTTAGCGGGGGAATTGCTCCCATACAATGAGCAGTTCTTC.

The rearrangement joins TRBV10-2 to TRBJ2-7; D gene ambiguous. The V end lost 5 bases, the J end lost 6 bases, and 17 bases lay between the germline ends. Looked up from germline, CDR1 is WSHSY and CDR2 is SAAADI. The CDR3 is made up of 14 amino acids. CDR3 sequence: CASSNDRAIAEQYF. CDR3 sequence (DNA): TGCGCCAGCAGTAATGACCGAGCCATCGCCGAGCAGTACTTC.

The rearrangement uses TRBV2 and TRBJ2-5; D is unclear. Trimming cost V 8 bases and J 5 bases, with 12 bases left between them. Germline lookup yields CDR1 SNHLY and CDR2 FYNNEI. There are 12 residues in the CDR3. The CDR3 DNA sequence: TGTGCCAGCGAGGAACAACCCGAGACCCAGTACTTC. Its translation is CASEEQPETQYF.

This clonotype was picked up many times. This chain links TRBV29-1 with TRBJ2-5, with D uncertain. Germline V lookup: CDR1 SQVTM, CDR2 ANQGSEA. The V gene lost 8 bases and the J gene lost 2 bases, with 15 bases spanning the gap. This CDR3 region has 13 residues. The DNA of the CDR3 is TGCAGCCTGGATTTAGGCACACAAGAGACCCAGTACTTC. This gives the protein CSLDLGTQETQYF.

CDR3 loop: CASSSMGPLYF. In DNA form, the CDR3 reads TGTGCCAGCAGCTCCATGGGGCCCCTGTACTTC. The rearrangement uses TRBV6-5 and TRBJ2-5, with D possibly TRBD1 on 5 matching bases. The germline V gene has CDR1 MNHEY and CDR2 SVGAGI. Trimming pared 6 bases from V and 13 bases from J, leaving 15 bases between. This CDR3 is built from 11 residues.

The V gene is TRBV11-2, the J gene TRBJ2-7; no clear D. CDR1 is SGHAT, CDR2 FQNNGV, per germline. V lost 2 bases and J 4 bases, leaving 21 bases between the germline ends. CDR3 length equals 17 residues. CDR3 sequence: CASSLTRAVLGGYEQYF. The DNA of the CDR3 is TGTGCCAGCAGCTTAACCCGGGCAGTCCTAGGCGGTTACGAGCAGTACTTC.

This chain joins TRBV28 and TRBJ2-7; possibly TRBD1 for D (5 bases). CDR3 length: 14 amino acids. Germline V lookup: CDR1 MDHEN, CDR2 SYDVKM. Trimming cost V 3 bases and J 4 bases, with 13 bases left between them. The CDR3 loop reads CASSLRQIPYEQYF. CDR3 nucleotides: TGTGCCAGCAGTTTGAGACAGATCCCATACGAGCAGTACTTC. Full variable domain (missing parts from reference TRBV28 and TRBJ2-7): DVKVTQSSRYLVKRTGEKVFLECVQDMDHENMFWYRQDPGLGLRLIYFSYDVKMKEKGDIPEGYSVSREKKERFSLILESASTNQTSMYLCASSLRQIPYEQYFGPGTRLTVT.

This clonotype was observed a few times. Here the CDR3 reads CSARPRKGLAGAKNIQYF. In DNA, the CDR3 is TGCAGTGCTAGACCCCGAAAGGGACTAGCGGGAGCCAAAAACATTCAGTACTTC. The J gene is TRBJ2-4, the V gene TRBV20-1, with 12 positions matching TRBD2. V gave up 2 bases and J gave up 0 bases; unmatched junction bases: 8. Looked up from germline, CDR1 is DFQATT and CDR2 is SNEGSKA (reference sequence). The CDR3 covers 18 residues.

Turning to this clonotype: The missing conserved phenylalanine or tryptophan at the end of this CDR3 makes a read error likely. The chain combines TRBV19 with TRBJ1-2; TRBD1 aligns across 9 bases. V lost 5 bases, J lost 7 bases, and 5 bases stayed unmatched. This CDR3 is 13 amino acids long. CDR1 is LNHDA, CDR2 SQIVND, per germline (reference sequence). In DNA, the CDR3 is TGTGCCAGTAGTTATGGGACAGGGTCTGGCTACACCTTG. Translating gives CASSYGTGSGYTL.

This clonotype was detected many times. V usage is TRBV7-9 and J usage is TRBJ1-6; the match to TRBD1 covers 8 bases. After removal of 2 bases from V and 8 bases from J, the junction contained 8 bases not matched to a gene. The V gene's germline CDR1 is SEHNR and CDR2 FQNEAQ (reference sequence). CDR3 length: 16 residues. The CDR3 sequence: CASSLSGQGGHSPLHF. In DNA form, the CDR3 reads TGTGCCAGCAGCTTATCCGGACAGGGAGGACATTCACCCCTCCACTTT.

The CDR3 loop is CASSQAWGKSEAFF. DNA for the CDR3: TGCGCCAGCAGCCAAGCGTGGGGGAAATCTGAAGCTTTCTTT. The chain employs TRBV4-1 and TRBJ1-1, with D perhaps TRBD1 (5 bases). The germline gives CDR1 MGHRA, CDR2 YSYEKL. This CDR3 is built from 14 residues. Trimming took off 1 base at V and 6 bases at J, with 12 bases between the two ends.

This clonotype was counted at least ten times. The chain joins TRBV11-2 to TRBJ1-1; no definite D call. This CDR3 has 11 residues. Germline V gene data show CDR1 as SGHAT and CDR2 as FQNNGV. V gave up 6 bases and J gave up 5 bases, with 7 bases separating them. In nucleotides, the CDR3 is TGTGCCAGCAGATCGGGGACTGAAGCTTTCTTT. It specifies CASRSGTEAFF.

In this sample, this clonotype turned up many times. The chain combines TRBV7-3 with TRBJ2-3; D remains unclear. The CDR3 has 13 amino acids. Between the trimmed V and J ends, which lost 5 bases and 4 bases, there was a span of 10 bases. From germline, CDR1 is SGHTA and CDR2 FQGTGA. The CDR3 loop is CASSPFLSDTQYF. CDR3 DNA: TGTGCCAGCAGCCCATTCCTCTCAGATACGCAGTATTTT.

On this clonotype: A read error may be the cause here, since a much bigger clone is one base away. This chain joins TRBV7-9 and TRBJ2-7; D remains unclear. V lost 7 bases, J lost 5 bases, and 9 bases lay in between. The CDR3 is 11 amino acids. From germline, CDR1 is SEHNR and CDR2 FQNEAQ (reference sequence). In DNA, the CDR3 is TGTGCCAGCAACTTCGGCCACGAGCAGTACTTC. It yields the protein CASNFGHEQYF.

This clonotype was observed a few times. The V and J genes are TRBV10-3 and TRBJ2-7; unclear D gene. The CDR3 spans 12 residues. Per germline, CDR1 ENHRY and CDR2 SYGVKD. With 8 bases removed from V and 1 base from J, the gap between germline ends came to 9 bases. CDR3 DNA: TGTGCCATCGGCCCCGCATCCTACGAGCAGTACTTC. It specifies CAIGPASYEQYF.

This clonotype was picked up a small number of times. The V call is TRBV28, the J call TRBJ1-4; the D is unclear. Between the trimmed V and J ends, which lost 3 bases and 4 bases, there was a span of 15 bases. CDR3 length: 16 residues. Germline CDR1 MDHEN, CDR2 SYDVKM. The CDR3 bases are TGTGCCAGCAGTTTCACAGATGACGACGTTAATGAAAAACTGTTTTTT. Residues: CASSFTDDDVNEKLFF.